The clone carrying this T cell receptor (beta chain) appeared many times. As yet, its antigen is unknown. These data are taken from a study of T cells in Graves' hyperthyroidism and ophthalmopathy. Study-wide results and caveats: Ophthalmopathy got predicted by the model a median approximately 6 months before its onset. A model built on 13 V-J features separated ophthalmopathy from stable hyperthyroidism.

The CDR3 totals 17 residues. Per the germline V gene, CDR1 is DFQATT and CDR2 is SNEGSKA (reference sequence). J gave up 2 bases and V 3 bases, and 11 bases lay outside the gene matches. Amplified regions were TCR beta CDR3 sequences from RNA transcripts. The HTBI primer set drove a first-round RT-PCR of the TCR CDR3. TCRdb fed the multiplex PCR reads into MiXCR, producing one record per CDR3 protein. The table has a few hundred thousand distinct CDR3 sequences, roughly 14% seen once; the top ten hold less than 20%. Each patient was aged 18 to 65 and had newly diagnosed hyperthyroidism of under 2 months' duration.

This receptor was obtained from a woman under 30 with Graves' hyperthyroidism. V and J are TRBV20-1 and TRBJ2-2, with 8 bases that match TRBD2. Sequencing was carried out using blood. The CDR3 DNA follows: TGCAGTGCTAGGAGTTTTCGAACTAGCGGAAACACCGGGGAGCTGTTTTTT. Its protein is CSARSFRTSGNTGELFF.